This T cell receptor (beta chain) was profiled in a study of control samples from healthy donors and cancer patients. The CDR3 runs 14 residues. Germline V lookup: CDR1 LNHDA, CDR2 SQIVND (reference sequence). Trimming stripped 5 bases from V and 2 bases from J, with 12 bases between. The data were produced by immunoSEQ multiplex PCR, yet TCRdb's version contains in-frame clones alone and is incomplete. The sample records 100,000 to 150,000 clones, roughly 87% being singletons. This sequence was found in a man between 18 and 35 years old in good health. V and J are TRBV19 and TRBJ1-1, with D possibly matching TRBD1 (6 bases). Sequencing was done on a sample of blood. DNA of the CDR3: TGTGCCAGTAGTCGTATACAGGGAAACACTGAAGCTTTCTTT. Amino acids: CASSRIQGNTEAFF. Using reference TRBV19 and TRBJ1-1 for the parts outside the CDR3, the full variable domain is DGGITQSPKYLFRKEGQNVTLSCEQNLNHDAMYWYRQDPGQGLRLIYYSQIVNDFQKGDIAEGYSVSREKKESFPLTVTSAQKNPTAFYLCASSRIQGNTEAFFGQGTRLTVV.